This TCR beta chain was captured by sequencing in a study of shared clonotypes between healthy human individuals. Turning to the study itself: A donor's plate count was three for CD4 naive and three for CD4 memory; CD8 naive had two and CD8 memory one. Study-level findings and limits: A small donor pool kept down the genetic and exposure-history diversity that was represented.

The CDR3 is made up of 12 amino acids. Trimming cost V 5 bases and J 8 bases, with 9 bases left between them. The germline CDR1 and CDR2 sequences are MNHNS and SASEGT. Details on this clone: Its specificity is unknown.

Assay execution proceeded at the deep level. The protocol was immunoSEQ multiplex PCR, while the TCRdb copy is restricted to in-frame clones and leaves out a portion. The profile shows about 1,500,000 clones, around 97% of them singletons. This receptor was identified in a man aged 25 to 40 in good health. The chain employs TRBV6-1 and TRBJ2-2; D gene unclear. The material sequenced was naive CD4+ T cells sorted from blood. Subset: CD45RA+ positively selected. As DNA, the CDR3 is TGTGCCAGCAGTCCCCCCGTGGGGGAGCTGTTTTTT. It specifies CASSPPVGELFF.